These 16 T cell receptor beta chains originate from one sample sequenced in a study of T-cell memory formation after mild COVID-19 (TCRdb year 2021). The library was built by means of 5' RACE. Instrument used: Illumina NovaSeq 6000. TCRdb reprocessed the public reads (quality trimming at Q25 with fastp, clone calling with MiXCR) and kept in-frame beta chains. All rows with the same CDR3 protein become a single entry with the most common DNA and genes. The sample records roughly 400,000 distinct CDR3 sequences, roughly 15% of which are singletons. Around a fifth of the sample goes to the ten largest clones. Sequencing input: PBMCs or a T cell subset sorted from them (not recorded which). Receptors were obtained from a man between 18 and 29 years old who had mild COVID-19 (a few samples of this study predate the infection). The sample titles of this study are shuffled in the database, so cell type and time point are left out; the donor was told from shared clones.

This sequence joins TRBV10-3 and TRBJ2-3; TRBD2 aligns across 11 bases. The V segment lost 0 bases and the J segment 2 bases; nucleotides outside the gene matches: 4. Germline assignment: CDR1 ENHRY and CDR2 SYGVKD. The CDR3 contains 17 residues. CDR3 protein: CAISESGSGGATDTQYF. CDR3 nucleotide sequence: TGTGCCATCAGTGAGTCGGGTAGCGGGGGGGCCACAGATACGCAGTATTTT.

The chain employs TRBV3-1 and TRBJ1-4; D may be TRBD1 (5 bases). The V and J ends lost 1 base and 4 bases respectively, with 16 bases between them. This CDR3 contains 17 residues. CDR1 and CDR2 (germline): LGHDT, YNNKEL (reference sequence). The CDR3 sequence: CASSQVGGYGGNEKLFF. CDR3 coding DNA: TGTGCCAGCAGCCAAGTCGGGGGTTATGGAGGTAATGAAAAACTGTTTTTT.

This sequence joins TRBV20-1 and TRBJ2-2; 16 nucleotides match TRBD2. The CDR3 consists of 17 residues. CDR1 DFQATT and CDR2 SNEGSKA come from the germline V gene (reference sequence). V was pared by 6 bases and J by 6 bases, with 10 bases of the junction left unmatched. The CDR3 nucleotides read TGCAGTGCCGCCCCGGGACTAGCGGGGGGGGCCCCCGGGGAGCTGTTTTTT. As protein: CSAAPGLAGGAPGELFF.

This clonotype was detected only a few times. The chain couples TRBV5-1 to TRBJ2-7; D remains unclear. Germline values: CDR1 SGHRS, CDR2 YFSETQ. Trimming left V 4 bases short and J 3 bases short, with 17 bases between. This CDR3 comprises 15 residues. CDR3 in amino acids: CASSTDAQPDYEQYF. The CDR3 nucleotides are TGCGCCAGCAGCACTGACGCTCAGCCCGACTACGAGCAGTACTTC. Full variable domain (rest looked up from reference TRBV5-1 and TRBJ2-7): KAGVTQTPRYLIKTRGQQVTLSCSPISGHRSVSWYQQTPGQGLQFLFEYFSETQRNKGNFPGRFSGRQFSNSRSEMNVSTLELGDSALYLCASSTDAQPDYEQYFGPGTRLTVT.

This clonotype was picked up a small number of times. This chain connects TRBV4-1 to TRBJ2-5; 8 positions match TRBD2. This CDR3 region has 17 residues. The V segment lost 0 bases and the J segment 4 bases; nucleotides outside the gene matches: 10. Germline-derived CDR1 and CDR2 are MGHRA and YSYEKL. CDR3 sequence reads: CASSQDFPGLAGETQYF. CDR3 DNA sequence: TGCGCCAGCAGCCAAGATTTTCCAGGACTAGCTGGAGAGACCCAGTACTTC.

This clonotype has a count of ten or more. The chain employs TRBV5-1 and TRBJ1-2, with D unclear. V lost 1 base and J lost 8, with 15 bases in between. The CDR3 covers 14 residues. CDR1 SGHRS and CDR2 YFSETQ come from the germline V gene. CDR3 nucleotide sequence: TGCGCCAGCAGCTTGAAGGGCTCAGTGGGGGGCTACACCTTC. Residues: CASSLKGSVGGYTF.

This chain joins TRBV28 and TRBJ2-2; D gene uncertain. This CDR3 region has 14 residues. Germline V CDR1 and CDR2: MDHEN, SYDVKM. Trimming took off 3 bases at V and 7 bases at J, with 12 bases between the two ends. In nucleotides, the CDR3 is TGTGCCAGCAGTTTGGGCGGCTTCGGCGGGGAGCTGTTTTTT. Protein sequence: CASSLGGFGGELFF.

This clonotype was observed a handful of times. The J gene is TRBJ2-3, the V gene TRBV2, with D perhaps TRBD2 (6 bases). V lost 11 bases and J 1 base, leaving 10 bases between the germline ends. Looked up from germline, CDR1 is SNHLY and CDR2 is FYNNEI. The length of the CDR3 is 12 residues. CDR3 loop: CAGIAGTDTQYF. DNA for the CDR3: TGTGCCGGGATAGCGGGCACAGATACGCAGTATTTT.

In this sample, this clonotype turned up many times. The chain uses TRBV5-5 and TRBJ1-2, with TRBD1 matching 9 bases. Germline-derived CDR1 and CDR2 are SGHKS and YYEKEE (reference sequence). This CDR3 has 13 residues. Losses at the gene ends were 4 bases for V and 8 bases for J; bases not matched to a gene: 6. The CDR3: CASSTTGGGGYTF. CDR3 coding DNA: TGTGCCAGCAGCACAACAGGGGGCGGAGGCTACACCTTC.

In its sample, this clonotype was seen a few times. This CDR3 reads CSVEDYAGNRDEQYF. The CDR3 DNA follows: TGCAGCGTTGAAGATTATGCAGGGAATAGGGACGAGCAGTACTTC. The V call is TRBV29-1, the J call TRBJ2-7; tentatively, D is TRBD1 (5 bases). V shed 0 bases and J shed 5 bases, with 17 bases lying between them. Germline values: CDR1 SQVTM, CDR2 ANQGSEA. This CDR3 has 15 amino acids.

CDR3 in amino acids: CASSSVFGSSTRYNEQFF. In DNA, the CDR3 is TGTGCCAGTAGTTCTGTTTTTGGCAGTTCAACGAGGTACAATGAGCAGTTCTTC. The chain links TRBV19 to TRBJ2-1; D call uncertain. CDR3 length: 18 amino acids. The V end was cut by 5 bases, the J end by 4 bases, with 24 bases between. Germline V gives CDR1 LNHDA, CDR2 SQIVND (reference sequence).

This chain uses TRBV7-9 with TRBJ1-1, with D unresolved. V lost 5 bases, J lost 0 bases, and 13 bases lay in between. Germline CDR1 SEHNR, CDR2 FQNEAQ (reference sequence). The length of the CDR3 is 15 residues. This CDR3 is CASSHRANLNTEAFF. The CDR3 nucleotides read TGTGCCAGCAGCCACCGGGCCAATTTGAACACTGAAGCTTTCTTT.

V usage is TRBV25-1 and J usage is TRBJ2-3; D might be TRBD2 (5 bases). Per the germline V gene, CDR1 is MGHDK and CDR2 is SYGVNS. The CDR3 runs 13 residues. V lost 4 bases to trimming and J lost 7 bases, with 12 bases between them. CDR3 in amino acids: CASSVEVMHTQYF. CDR3 DNA sequence: TGTGCCAGCAGTGTGGAGGTCATGCATACGCAGTATTTT.

The chain employs TRBV6-2 or TRBV6-3 and TRBJ1-1; no reliable D call. The CDR3 is 14 amino acids. Germline V gene data show CDR1 as MNHEY and CDR2 as SVGEGT. V dropped 0 bases and J dropped 4 bases, with 9 bases sitting between them. DNA of the CDR3: TGTGCCAGCAGTTACTCTGAGGGAGCCACTGAAGCTTTCTTT. It translates to CASSYSEGATEAFF.

For the CDR3, the DNA is TGTGCCAGCAGTACTTTAGCGGGGGGAATCCCCGGGGAGCTGTTTTTT. This encodes CASSTLAGGIPGELFF. The chain links TRBV28 to TRBJ2-2, with 10 bases that match TRBD2. Germline V gene sequence: CDR1 MDHEN, CDR2 SYDVKM. V lost 5 bases and J lost 6; bases outside the gene matches: 9. This CDR3 is 16 amino acids long.

The chain is built from TRBV6-1 and TRBJ2-7; D is perhaps TRBD1 or TRBD2 (5 bases each). Per germline, CDR1 MNHNS and CDR2 SASEGT. V was pared by 5 bases and J by 3 bases, with 17 bases between. This CDR3 has 15 residues. In DNA form, the CDR3 reads TGTGCCAGCAGTAAACTCCTGACTGGGGGCTACGAGCAGTACGTC. It translates to CASSKLLTGGYEQYV.